These T cell receptor beta chains were read from a single sample in a study of cytomegalovirus exposure and HLA in healthy donors. Produced via immunoSEQ multiplex PCR; TCRdb's table is partial and in-frame only. The sample shows about 130,000 clones, more than 70% of them seen only once. The sequencing sample was made of PBMCs. These receptors came from a man in his forties in good health and CMV-seronegative. Both conserved end residues are part of each CDR3. The order of the fields is clone size, J gene, V gene, D gene, CDR3 DNA, CDR3 protein. The D gene is left open where the match is weak. Clone size is shown for a subset of rows, as once, few, many or a class of expanded clone.

>-|TRBJ2-5|TRBV7-8|TRBD2
TGTGCCAGCAGCCAGAGACTAGCGGGCCTCCAAGAGACCCAGTACTTC
CASSQRLAGLQETQYF
>-|TRBJ1-2|TRBV6-1|-
TGTGCCAGCACCACCGATCAGGGGATCGTCTATGGCTACACCTTC
CASTTDQGIVYGYTF
>-|TRBJ2-7|TRBV4-2|TRBD2
TGTGCCAGCAGCCAGGGGAGCGGGAGGAGCTCCTACGAGCAGTACTTC
CASSQGSGRSSYEQYF
>-|TRBJ2-6|TRBV7-9|TRBD1
TGTGCCAGCAGCCTCCCGACAGGGAGTTATGGGGCCAACGTCCTGACTTTC
CASSLPTGSYGANVLTF
>-|TRBJ2-7|TRBV7-8|TRBD2
TGTGCCAGCAGCTTAAGCGGACAGGGAGTACTAGCGGGAGGGCCTGAGGACGAGCAGTACTTC
CASSLSGQGVLAGGPEDEQYF
>-|TRBJ2-1|TRBV4-1|TRBD2
TGCGCCAGCAGCCAAGATAGGGGACTAGCGGGAATTGGGAATGAGCAGTTCTTC
CASSQDRGLAGIGNEQFF
>few|TRBJ1-6|TRBV6-5|-
TGTGCCAGCAAACTGGGACACGGGTTTAGATCACCCCTCCACTTT
CASKLGHGFRSPLHF
>once|TRBJ2-1|TRBV9|-
TGTGCCAGCAGCGCCATGACTAGTTCCTATGTTGAGCAGTTCTTC
CASSAMTSSYVEQFF
>-|TRBJ1-1|TRBV7-9|TRBD1
TGTGCCAGCAGCTTTGGGACAGGGCGCACTGAAGCTTTCTTT
CASSFGTGRTEAFF
>-|TRBJ1-2|TRBV14|-
TGTGCCAGCAGCCAAGATGGAGGAAATGGCTACACCTTC
CASSQDGGNGYTF
>once|TRBJ1-5|TRBV19|-
TGTGCCACCCGGGGTTTTTCCCCCGGCAATCAGCCCCAGCATTTT
CATRGFSPGNQPQHF
>few|TRBJ2-7|TRBV5-1|-
TGCGCCAGCAGCTTGGGAGTCGGGTACGAGCAGTACTTC
CASSLGVGYEQYF
>once|TRBJ2-2|TRBV7-9|TRBD1
TGTGCCAGCAGCCACCTACCGGGACAGTCAACTACCGGGGAGCTGTTTTTT
CASSHLPGQSTTGELFF
>-|TRBJ2-1|TRBV30|-
TGTGCCGGCCAGGGCTACAATGAGCAGTTCTTC
CAGQGYNEQFF
>-|TRBJ2-5|TRBV5-1|TRBD1
TGCGCCAGCAGCGCGGGACAGGGCCAAGAGACCCAGTACTTC
CASSAGQGQETQYF
>few|TRBJ1-1|TRBV10-1|-
TGCGCCAGCAGTGAGACAGTAGAGACTGAAGCTTTCTTT
CASSETVETEAFF
>-|TRBJ1-4|TRBV29-1|TRBD1
TGCAGCGTTGCGAGACAGGGGGCGAATGAAAAACTGTTTTTT
CSVARQGANEKLFF
>-|TRBJ2-3|TRBV2|-
TGTGCCAGCACGGGTCAAGAAGCGCAGTATTTT
CASTGQEAQYF
>-|TRBJ2-3|TRBV4-1|-
TGCGCCAGCAGCCAGAGAGATGGGCCGATCACAGATACGCAGTATTTT
CASSQRDGPITDTQYF
>-|TRBJ2-1|TRBV11-3|TRBD2
TGTGCCAGCAGCCCGGGACTAGCGGGAGGGTATCCCTACAATGAGCAGTTCTTC
CASSPGLAGGYPYNEQFF
>-|TRBJ2-1|TRBV11-3|-
TGTGCCAGCAGCACAGAGCCCTACAATGAGCAGTTCTTC
CASSTEPYNEQFF
>-|TRBJ2-2|TRBV10-3|-
TGTGCCATCAATTCGGGGGAGTCAGTCCCCGGGGAGCTGTTTTTT
CAINSGESVPGELFF
>-|TRBJ2-1|TRBV7-3|TRBD1
TGTGCCAGCAGCTTATATCGACAGGGCAAAGATGAGCAGTTCTTC
CASSLYRQGKDEQFF
>-|TRBJ2-7|TRBV7-6|-
TGTGCCAGCAGCTTAGGCCCCCTAGGCGTGTACGAGCAGTACTTC
CASSLGPLGVYEQYF
>-|TRBJ1-2|TRBV1|-
TGCACCAGCAGACGTCACAGGGGATCCAGTGGCTACACCTTC
CTSRRHRGSSGYTF
>-|TRBJ1-1|TRBV13|TRBD1
TGTGCCAGCAGCTACGGACAGGGGGGAATGAACACTGAAGCTTTCTTT
CASSYGQGGMNTEAFF
>-|TRBJ2-3|TRBV30|TRBD2
TGTGCCTGGAGTGTAAGCGGGGGGGGGAATACGCAGTATTTT
CAWSVSGGGNTQYF
>once|TRBJ2-5|TRBV6-1|TRBD1
TGTGCCTCTTCCCCCAGGGGGCGAGAGACCCAGTACTTC
CASSPRGRETQYF
>once|TRBJ2-3|TRBV6-1|TRBD2
TGTGCCAGCAGTGAGTTCTTTGCGGGGGGAAAAGATACGCAGTATTTT
CASSEFFAGGKDTQYF
>-|TRBJ2-1|TRBV9|TRBD2
TGTGCCAGCAGCGTAGACTCTAGCGGCATATACAATGGGCAGTTCTTC
CASSVDSSGIYNGQFF
>-|TRBJ1-2|TRBV6-5|-
TGTGCCAGCAGTTACGCAGGGTCTGGGTATGGCTACACCTTC
CASSYAGSGYGYTF
>few|TRBJ1-1|TRBV6-1|-
TGTGCCAGCAGGGGCGGGCAGGGGACCACTGAAGCTTTCTTT
CASRGGQGTTEAFF